This T cell receptor (beta chain) was identified in a study of blood T cell repertoires in COVID-19. Background on the study: COVID-19 samples, acute and convalescent, were from the United States, Italy and Spain. PBMCs, B-cell-depleted T cells, or T cells provided the cDNA or gDNA that made up the material.

Per the germline V gene, CDR1 is GTSNPN and CDR2 is SVGIG (reference sequence). CDR3 length: 13 amino acids. The V end was cut by 3 bases, the J end by 1 base, with 9 bases between. In the original processing: Scientists estimated how many nucleated cells there were by amplifying reference gene primers. TCRdb's table, derived via immunoSEQ multiplex PCR, lists solely in-frame clones and lacks some. That table furnishes V, J and clone size, whereas the DNA furnished D and trimming. The table records 100,000 or so clones, about 87% of them present only once. The sequencing sample was made of peripheral blood. The chain uses TRBV30 and TRBJ2-5; D remains ambiguous. The receptor was isolated from a woman in her thirties with acute or convalescent COVID-19. DNA of the CDR3: TGTGCCTGGAGGCGGCAGCTCCAAGAGACCCAGTACTTC. Translated: CAWRRQLQETQYF.